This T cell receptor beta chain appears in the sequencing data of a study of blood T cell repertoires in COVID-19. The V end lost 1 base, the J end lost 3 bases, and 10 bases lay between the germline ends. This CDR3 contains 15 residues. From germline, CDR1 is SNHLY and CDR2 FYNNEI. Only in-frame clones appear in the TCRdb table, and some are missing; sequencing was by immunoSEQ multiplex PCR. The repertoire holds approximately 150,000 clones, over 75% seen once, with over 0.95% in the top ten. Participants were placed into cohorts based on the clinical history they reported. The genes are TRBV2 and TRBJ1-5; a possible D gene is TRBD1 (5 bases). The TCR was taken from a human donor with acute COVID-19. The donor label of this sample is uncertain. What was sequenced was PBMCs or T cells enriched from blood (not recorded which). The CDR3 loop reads CASSEVGGANQPQHF. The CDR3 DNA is TGTGCCAGCAGTGAAGTCGGAGGGGCCAATCAGCCCCAGCATTTT.